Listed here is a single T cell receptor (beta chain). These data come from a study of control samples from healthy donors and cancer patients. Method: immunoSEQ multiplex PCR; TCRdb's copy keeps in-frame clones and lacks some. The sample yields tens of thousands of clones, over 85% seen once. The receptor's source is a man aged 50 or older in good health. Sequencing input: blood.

CDR3 DNA sequence: TGTGCAAGTCGCTACAGGGCCCCCTTGAGGCACAATGAGCAGTTCTTC. This gives the protein CASRYRAPLRHNEQFF. The chain couples TRBV12-2 to TRBJ2-1; TRBD1 is the table's D call and was not checked against the DNA. TRBV12-2 is recorded as a pseudogene. The length of the CDR3 is 16 residues.